The sample holds one count of the clone carrying this T cell receptor beta chain. What it binds is not known. All of the isolated RNA was reverse transcribed, so expressed TCRB transcripts were sequenced. Method: immunoSEQ multiplex PCR; TCRdb's copy keeps in-frame clones and lacks some. The sample records 250,000 or so clones, 20% being singletons. This sample was taken from a study of beta chain features in type 1 diabetes. Each sorted population was over 98% pure. Study-wide results and caveats: Moderately but significantly shorter TCRB CDR3s were found in Type 1 diabetes patients in all four CD4+ subsets.

Germline loops: CDR1 LNHNV, CDR2 YYDKDF (reference sequence). The CDR3 extends over 18 amino acids. V shed 1 base and J 4 bases; nucleotides not matched to a gene: 11. The receptor's source is a woman aged 40 to 50 with type 1 diabetes. The genes are TRBV15 and TRBJ2-2; 8 nucleotides line up with TRBD2. Sequenced input: naive CD4+ T cells from blood. CDR3 sequence (DNA): TGTGCCACCAGCAGAGGGGTGGGCGGGAGGTGGGGCACCGGGGAGCTGTTTTTT. Protein: CATSRGVGGRWGTGELFF.